These 21 T cell receptor beta chains originate from one sample sequenced in a study of OX40 agonist ivuxolimab in advanced cancers. The data were produced by immunoSEQ multiplex PCR, yet TCRdb's version contains in-frame clones alone and is incomplete. The data show 25,000 to 35,000 clones, 86% seen once. Material: CD4+ or CD8+ T cells sorted from blood, obtained in a trial of the OX40 agonist ivuxolimab. The receptor source for this set is an adult with an advanced solid tumor such as melanoma, head and neck, liver or kidney cancer.

The CDR3 here is CASSFPAGAQYF. The CDR3 coding sequence is TGTGCCAGCAGTTTCCCAGCGGGAGCGCAGTATTTT. This rearrangement joins TRBV27 to TRBJ2-3; TRBD2 matches 8 bases. The junction had 3 bases not matched to a gene; V was cut back by 3 bases and J by 10 bases. The CDR3 is 12 amino acids. The germline V gene has CDR1 MNHEY and CDR2 SMNVEV (reference sequence).

This clone was recorded a few times. The chain has TRBV11-2 and TRBJ2-7; no clear D gene. V lost 0 bases, J lost 2 bases, and 11 bases lay in between. This CDR3 has 15 residues. Germline CDR1 and CDR2: SGHAT and FQNNGV. This chain's CDR3 is CASSLEGQETYEQYF. The DNA for the CDR3 is TGTGCCAGCAGCTTAGAGGGTCAGGAAACCTACGAGCAGTACTTC.

This chain connects TRBV27 to TRBJ2-7; 9 bases line up with TRBD2. The CDR3 is 15 amino acids. The ends lost 6 bases at V and 6 bases at J; junction bases unmatched: 12. Germline-derived CDR1 and CDR2 are MNHEY and SMNVEV (reference sequence). CDR3 DNA: TGTGCCAGCAGGAACGAAGGCAGCGGGAGGAGCGAGCAGTACTTC. It codes for CASRNEGSGRSEQYF.

The gene calls are TRBV9 and TRBJ2-1, with 9 bases aligning to TRBD2. The germline CDR1 and CDR2 sequences are SGDLS and YYNGEE. J was trimmed by 8 bases and V by 0 bases; bases with no gene match: 18. The length of the CDR3 is 19 residues. CDR3 sequence: CASSVGPIPGSGSKDEQFF. The CDR3 nucleotides read TGTGCCAGCAGCGTAGGCCCCATTCCAGGTAGCGGGAGTAAAGATGAGCAGTTCTTC.

The rearrangement uses TRBV5-1 and TRBJ2-1; D is possibly TRBD1 (6 bases). The CDR3 sequence is 13 residues long. Deletions cut 5 bases from V and 5 bases from J, with 11 bases between. CDR1 and CDR2 (germline): SGHRS, YFSETQ. The CDR3 region has the DNA TGCGCCAGCAGGCCAACAGGGAACAATGAGCAGTTCTTC. Translating it yields CASRPTGNNEQFF.

V is TRBV9 and J is TRBJ1-1, with D perhaps matching TRBD1 (6 bases). Germline-derived CDR1 and CDR2 are SGDLS and YYNGEE. The CDR3 has 14 residues. Trimming cost V 2 bases and J 2 bases, with 10 bases left between them. This chain's CDR3 is CASSVEGENTEAFF. Here the CDR3 DNA reads TGTGCCAGCAGCGTTGAGGGGGAAAACACTGAAGCTTTCTTT.

In its sample, this clone was seen once. This chain connects TRBV28 to TRBJ1-5; the D gene is possibly TRBD1 (5 bases). The CDR3 consists of 13 residues. CDR1 and CDR2 from the germline V gene are MDHEN and SYDVKM. V gave up 5 bases and J gave up 5 bases, with 10 bases separating them. This CDR3 reads CASSPGPDQPQHF. In DNA, the CDR3 is TGTGCCAGCAGTCCAGGGCCCGATCAGCCCCAGCATTTT. The full variable domain, in which reference TRBV28 and TRBJ1-5 provide the parts outside the CDR3, is DVKVTQSSRYLVKRTGEKVFLECVQDMDHENMFWYRQDPGLGLRLIYFSYDVKMKEKGDIPEGYSVSREKKERFSLILESASTNQTSMYLCASSPGPDQPQHFGDGTRLSIL.

This rearrangement joins TRBV5-1 to TRBJ2-7, with TRBD2 identical over 9 bases. Germline V CDR1 and CDR2: SGHRS, YFSETQ. Germline trimming cut 0 bases from V and 2 bases from J; bases unmatched to any gene: 6. CDR3 size: 16 residues. CDR3 protein: CASSLVSGSPTYEQYF. DNA of the CDR3: TGCGCCAGCAGCTTGGTTAGCGGGAGTCCCACCTACGAGCAGTACTTC.

The rearrangement joins TRBV9 to TRBJ1-5; tentative D call: TRBD1 (5 bases). Trimming took 0 bases from V and 9 from J, leaving 13 bases between them. The CDR3 runs 14 residues. The germline CDR1 and CDR2 sequences are SGDLS and YYNGEE. The CDR3 DNA reads as TGTGCCAGCAGCGTAGTGGCGTTGGGGGGGCCCCAGCATTTT. This codes for CASSVVALGGPQHF.

J is TRBJ1-1 and V is TRBV7-9; D gene unclear. The CDR3 covers 13 residues. Germline values: CDR1 SEHNR, CDR2 FQNEAQ (reference sequence). Trimming left V 5 bases short and J 0 bases short, with 7 bases between. The CDR3: CASSPLLNTEAFF. The CDR3 bases are TGTGCCAGCAGCCCACTATTGAACACTGAAGCTTTCTTT.

The J gene is TRBJ2-1, the V gene TRBV27; the match to TRBD1 covers 8 bases. The germline CDR1 and CDR2 sequences are MNHEY and SMNVEV (reference sequence). The ends lost 5 bases at V and 7 bases at J; junction bases unmatched: 16. This CDR3 has 17 amino acids. The CDR3 is CASSLLRTGMVGNEQFF. The CDR3 DNA reads as TGTGCCAGCAGTCTACTTCGGACAGGGATGGTCGGGAATGAGCAGTTCTTC.

The V gene is TRBV5-1, the J gene TRBJ2-2; 7 bases are a match to TRBD2. The CDR3 is made up of 16 amino acids. Trimming removed 5 bases from V and 4 bases from J; junction bases left unmatched: 11. Per the germline V gene, CDR1 is SGHRS and CDR2 is YFSETQ. This CDR3 reads CASRLRWEGLTGELFF. CDR3 sequence (DNA): TGCGCCAGCAGACTGAGGTGGGAGGGCCTCACCGGGGAGCTGTTTTTT.

V is TRBV11-1 and J is TRBJ2-1, with 8 bases lining up with TRBD2. The CDR3 length is 15 residues. V lost 7 bases, J lost 7 bases, and 12 bases stayed unmatched. The germline CDR1 and CDR2 sequences are SGHAT and FQDESV (reference sequence). The CDR3 spells CASTTTAGVRNEQFF. CDR3 DNA sequence: TGTGCCAGCACCACTACAGCGGGAGTTAGGAATGAGCAGTTCTTC.

The rearrangement uses TRBV27 and TRBJ2-6; 10 nucleotides align to TRBD1. Trimming removed 8 bases from V and 0 bases from J; junction bases left unmatched: 7. Looked up from germline, CDR1 is MNHEY and CDR2 is SMNVEV (reference sequence). This CDR3 region has 17 residues. The DNA for the CDR3 is TGTGCCAGCCCATTAGGGGACAGGGGCTCTGGGGCCAACGTCCTGACTTTC. Encoded protein: CASPLGDRGSGANVLTF.

The V and J genes are TRBV7-2 and TRBJ1-2, with TRBD1 matching 9 bases. CDR1 is SGHTA and CDR2 is FQGNSA in the germline V gene. The junction had 8 bases not matched to a gene; V was cut back by 4 bases and J by 8 bases. The CDR3 runs 14 residues. The CDR3 region has the DNA TGTGCCAGCAGCTATCTGACAGGGGGAGTCGGCTACACCTTC. Translation: CASSYLTGGVGYTF.

In its sample, this clone was seen a few times. The chain has TRBV27 and TRBJ2-7, with D possibly matching TRBD1 (6 bases). The germline V and J ends were trimmed by 2 bases and 5 bases, with 7 bases remaining between them. Germline V gene data show CDR1 as MNHEY and CDR2 as SMNVEV (reference sequence). CDR3 size: 12 residues. CDR3 loop: CASSLTGNEQYF. CDR3 coding DNA: TGTGCCAGCAGTTTAACAGGGAACGAGCAGTACTTC.

This chain links TRBV16 with TRBJ1-5; D ambiguous. This CDR3 region has 13 residues. The V and J ends lost 3 bases and 0 bases respectively, with 3 bases between them. Germline V lookup: CDR1 KGHSY, CDR2 FQNENV. The CDR3 nucleotides are TGTGCCAGCAGCCAGGATAGCAATCAGCCCCAGCATTTT. Amino acids: CASSQDSNQPQHF.

The chain carries TRBV2 and TRBJ1-1; the D gene is possibly TRBD1 (6 bases). CDR1 and CDR2 from the germline V gene are SNHLY and FYNNEI. The V end lost 0 bases, the J end lost 6 bases, and 14 bases lay between the germline ends. This CDR3 contains 15 residues. The CDR3 reads CASSEASGDYSEAFF. The DNA of the CDR3 is TGTGCCAGCAGTGAAGCGTCAGGGGATTACTCTGAAGCTTTCTTT.

The chain links TRBV30 to TRBJ1-1; TRBD1 is a possible D gene (5 bases). V shed 5 bases and J shed 1 base, with 11 bases lying between them. The CDR3 runs to 13 residues. Germline V gene data show CDR1 as GTSNPN and CDR2 as SVGIG (reference sequence). CDR3 DNA sequence: TGTGCCTGGGCTGGGGCCCCGAACACTGAAGCTTTCTTT. Translation: CAWAGAPNTEAFF.

The chain is built from TRBV27 and TRBJ2-7; 8 bases are shared with TRBD2. After removal of 0 bases from V and 1 base from J, the junction contained 11 bases not matched to a gene. CDR3 size: 18 residues. Germline V gives CDR1 MNHEY, CDR2 SMNVEV (reference sequence). CDR3 nucleotide sequence: TGTGCCAGCAGTTTATCGGGGACGAGCGGGAGTTTTTCCTACGAGCAGTACTTC. It specifies CASSLSGTSGSFSYEQYF.

The V gene is TRBV28, the J gene TRBJ1-1; tentatively, D is TRBD1 (5 bases). Trimming pared 2 bases from V and 1 base from J, leaving 11 bases between. The CDR3 runs to 15 residues. CDR1 and CDR2 (germline): MDHEN, SYDVKM. The CDR3 DNA reads as TGTGCCAGCAGTTTACCGGGACTCTCGAACACTGAAGCTTTCTTT. This translates into CASSLPGLSNTEAFF. Full variable domain (remainder filled in from reference TRBV28 and TRBJ1-1): DVKVTQSSRYLVKRTGEKVFLECVQDMDHENMFWYRQDPGLGLRLIYFSYDVKMKEKGDIPEGYSVSREKKERFSLILESASTNQTSMYLCASSLPGLSNTEAFFGQGTRLTVV.